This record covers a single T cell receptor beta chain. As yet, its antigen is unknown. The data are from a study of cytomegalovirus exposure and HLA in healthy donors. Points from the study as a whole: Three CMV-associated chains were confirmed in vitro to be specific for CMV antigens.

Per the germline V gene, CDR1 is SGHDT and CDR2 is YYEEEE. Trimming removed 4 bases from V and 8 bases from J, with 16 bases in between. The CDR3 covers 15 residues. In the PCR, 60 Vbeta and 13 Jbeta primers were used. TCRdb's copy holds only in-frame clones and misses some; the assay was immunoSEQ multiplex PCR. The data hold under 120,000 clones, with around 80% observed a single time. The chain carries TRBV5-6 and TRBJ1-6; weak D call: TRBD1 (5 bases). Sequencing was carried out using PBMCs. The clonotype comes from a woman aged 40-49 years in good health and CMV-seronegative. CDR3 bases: TGTGCCAGCAGCCACCGGGACCCGGGGGATTCACCCCTCCACTTT. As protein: CASSHRDPGDSPLHF.